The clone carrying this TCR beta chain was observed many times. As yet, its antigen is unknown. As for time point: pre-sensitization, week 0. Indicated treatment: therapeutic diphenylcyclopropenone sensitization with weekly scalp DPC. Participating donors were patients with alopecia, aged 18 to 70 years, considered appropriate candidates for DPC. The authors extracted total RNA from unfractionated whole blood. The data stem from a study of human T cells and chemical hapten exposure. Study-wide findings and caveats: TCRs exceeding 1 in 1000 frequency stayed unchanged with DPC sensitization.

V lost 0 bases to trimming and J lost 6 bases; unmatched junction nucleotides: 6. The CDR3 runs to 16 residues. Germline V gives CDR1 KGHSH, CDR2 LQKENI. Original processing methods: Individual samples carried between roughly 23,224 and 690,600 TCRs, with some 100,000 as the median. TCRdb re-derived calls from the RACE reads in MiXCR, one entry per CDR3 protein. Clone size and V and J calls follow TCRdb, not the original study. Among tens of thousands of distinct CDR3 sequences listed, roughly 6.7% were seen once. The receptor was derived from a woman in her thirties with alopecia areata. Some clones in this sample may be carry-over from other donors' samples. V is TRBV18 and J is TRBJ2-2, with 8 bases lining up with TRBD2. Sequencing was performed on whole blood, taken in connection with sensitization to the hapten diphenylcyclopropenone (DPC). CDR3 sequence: CASSPPSGGAAGELFF. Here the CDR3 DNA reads TGTGCCAGCTCACCACCCTCCGGGGGGGCTGCCGGGGAGCTGTTTTTT. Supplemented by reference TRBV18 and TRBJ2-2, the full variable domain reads NAGVMQNPRHLVRRRGQEARLRCSPMKGHSHVYWYRQLPEEGLKFMVYLQKENIIDESGMPKERFSAEFPKEGPSILRIQQVVRGDSAAYFCASSPPSGGAAGELFFGEGSRLTVL.